This entry is about one TCR beta chain. The antigen remains unidentified. This CDR3 spans 14 amino acids. Looked up from germline, CDR1 is ENHRY and CDR2 is SYGVKD. The trim removed 8 bases at V and 5 bases at J, leaving 10 bases unmatched. The data were obtained in a study of spatial heterogeneity in lung cancer. Study overall: A total of about 73 untreated early-stage non-small cell lung cancer patients served as donors. Among detected sequences, beta-chain ones consistently exceeded alpha-chain ones in number. Points from the study as a whole: Tumor TCRs that were ubiquitous and expanded showed up in blood more at resection than follow-up.

Time point here: blood at routine non-recurrence follow-up after resection. Whole RNA from tumor, nontumor lung or frozen PBMC was sequenced unsorted. TCRdb recomputed calls from the 5' RACE reads with MiXCR, one row per CDR3 protein. The table shows 39,000 or so distinct CDR3 sequences, with under 12% occurring only once. V usage is TRBV10-3 and J usage is TRBJ1-1; 8 bases map to TRBD1. The starting material was PBMCs, obtained at follow-up. The sequence was collected from a female donor with early-stage non-small cell lung cancer. CDR3 bases: TGTGCCATCGGGCGGACAGGGCTAAGTACTGAAGCTTTCTTT. Translation gives CAIGRTGLSTEAFF.